These T cell receptor beta chains were read from a single sample in a study of blood T cell repertoires in COVID-19. Sequencing used immunoSEQ multiplex PCR; TCRdb keeps in-frame clones, though not all of them. The table has 450,000 to 500,000 clones, 70% to 90% seen once. The source material was peripheral blood. The receptors here all came from a human donor in a cohort sampled during active COVID-19. CDR3s include the opening cysteine and the closing phenylalanine or tryptophan. The order of the fields is clone size, J gene, V gene, D gene, CDR3 DNA, CDR3 protein. The D gene is left open where the match is weak. Some rows have no size entry. The others give once, few or many, or a class for an expanded clone.

>.|TRBJ1-2|TRBV21-1|.
TGTGCCAGCAGCAAAGACCGGGGATTCAACTATGGCTACACCTTC
CASSKDRGFNYGYTF
>.|TRBJ1-1|TRBV25-1|.
TGTGCCAGCAGTGGGACAGTTCGCACTGAAGCTTTCTTT
CASSGTVRTEAFF
>.|TRBJ1-1|TRBV9|.
TGTGCCAGCAGCGTAGTTCCAGGCGCTATCCCTGAAGCTTTCTTT
CASSVVPGAIPEAFF
>.|TRBJ2-7|TRBV5-1|.
TGCGCCAGCAGCCTCGAGGTGGAGCCCTACGAGCAGTACTTC
CASSLEVEPYEQYF
>.|TRBJ1-2|TRBV6-5|.
TGTGCCAGCACAAGGGGATTTAGGGATGGCTACACCTTC
CASTRGFRDGYTF
>.|TRBJ2-5|TRBV5-1|TRBD2
TGCGCCAGCAGCTTCCTAGCGGGAGGGGAATGGGAGACCCAGTACTTC
CASSFLAGGEWETQYF
>once|TRBJ2-1|TRBV5-8|.
TGTGCCAGCATCAAATCCCGCCACAGGAACAATGAGCAGTTCTTC
CASIKSRHRNNEQFF
>.|TRBJ1-5|TRBV4-2|TRBD1
TGTGCCAGCAGCCAAGGGGACAGGAACAATCAGCCCCAGCATTTT
CASSQGDRNNQPQHF
>.|TRBJ2-1|TRBV4-1|TRBD2
TGCGCCAGCAGCCGAGGGACTAGCGGTAACTCCTACAATGAGCAGTTCTTC
CASSRGTSGNSYNEQFF
>.|TRBJ2-3|TRBV5-1|.
TGCGCCAGCAGCTTTGGACAGCTCACAGATACGCAGTATTTT
CASSFGQLTDTQYF
>few|TRBJ1-4|TRBV27|.
TGTGCCAGCAGTTTATCGCTGGGCGCAACTAATGAAAAACTGTTTTTT
CASSLSLGATNEKLFF
>.|TRBJ1-1|TRBV19|.
TGTGCCAGTAGTCCCCTGGGGGGTATGACTGAAGCTTTCTTT
CASSPLGGMTEAFF
>once|TRBJ2-7|TRBV7-3|TRBD1
TGTGCCAGCAGCTACACAGGGGGCTACGAGCAGTACTTC
CASSYTGGYEQYF
>once|TRBJ1-1|TRBV29-1|.
TGCAGCGTCTTTACCGACAGACACTTGAACACTGAAGCTTTCTTT
CSVFTDRHLNTEAFF
>.|TRBJ1-3|TRBV12-3/TRBV12-4|.
TGTGCCAGCAGCCGACAGGCATATACCATATATTTT
CASSRQAYTIYF
>.|TRBJ1-2|TRBV4-3|.
TGCGCCAGCAGCCAAGCCGGGGGGACAACTAACTATGGCTACACCTTC
CASSQAGGTTNYGYTF
>.|TRBJ1-1|TRBV5-1|.
TGCGCCAGCAGCTCGAGGACAACCAACACTGAAGCTTTCTTT
CASSSRTTNTEAFF
>.|TRBJ2-1|TRBV7-2|TRBD2
TGTGCCAGCAGCTTCTTTAGCGGGGACAATGAGCAGTTCTTC
CASSFFSGDNEQFF
>.|TRBJ1-1|TRBV19|.
TGTGCCAGTAGTGCGCAAATGAACACTGAAGCTTTCTTT
CASSAQMNTEAFF
>.|TRBJ2-7|TRBV2|.
TGTGCCAGCACCAGGGAATACGAGCAGTACTTC
CASTREYEQYF
>.|TRBJ2-4|TRBV2|TRBD1
TGTGCCAGCAGTGGCGACAGGGTGAACATTCAGTACTTC
CASSGDRVNIQYF
>.|TRBJ2-5|TRBV2|TRBD2
TGTGCCAGCAGTGGGCGCGGGGGGACGGACCAGTACTTC
CASSGRGGTDQYF
>.|TRBJ2-7|TRBV5-5|TRBD2
TGTGCCAGCAGTAGACTAGCGGGTATCTACGAGCAGTACTTC
CASSRLAGIYEQYF
>.|TRBJ2-4|TRBV7-8|TRBD1
TGTGCCAGCAGCTGGGGACAGTTAGCCAAAAACATTCAGTACTTC
CASSWGQLAKNIQYF
>.|TRBJ1-1|TRBV10-1|TRBD1
TGCGCCAGCAGCTGGACAGGCATGGGGGACACTGAAGCTTTCTTT
CASSWTGMGDTEAFF
>.|TRBJ1-1|TRBV5-1|.
TGCGCCAGCAGCTTGGAAGGGGTCCACACTTTGAACACTGAAGCTTTCTTT
CASSLEGVHTLNTEAFF
>.|TRBJ1-1|TRBV25-1|TRBD1
TGTGCCAGCAGAACAGGGGACGTGGGTGAAGCTTTCTTT
CASRTGDVGEAFF
>.|TRBJ2-5|TRBV9|.
TGTGCCAGCAGCCCCCAGGGGACGGGAAGGTCAGCGGAGACCCAGTACTTC
CASSPQGTGRSAETQYF
>.|TRBJ2-5|TRBV5-1|.
TGCGCCAGCAGCTTGATGCGACAGCAAGAGACCCAGTACTTC
CASSLMRQQETQYF
>.|TRBJ2-3|TRBV18|TRBD2
TGTGCCAGCTCACCACCGGCCAGCGGGAGGACAGATACGCAGTATTTT
CASSPPASGRTDTQYF
>.|TRBJ2-7|TRBV2|TRBD1
TGTGCCAGCAGCTCCCGTCCCCCAGGGGGCGATAAAGCCTACGAGCAGTACTTC
CASSSRPPGGDKAYEQYF
>.|TRBJ1-6|TRBV4-1|.
TGCGCCAGCAGCCCGAACAGGGTTTCGGATTCACCCCTCCACTTT
CASSPNRVSDSPLHF
>.|TRBJ2-3|TRBV5-1|TRBD1
TGCGCCAGCAGCCCGGCCGGGACAGGGCAACCGTATTTT
CASSPAGTGQPYF
>.|TRBJ2-5|TRBV19|TRBD1
TGTGCCAGTAGTATTTCAGGGGGTGGCGAGACCCAGTACTTC
CASSISGGGETQYF
>few|TRBJ1-5|TRBV3-1/TRBV3-2|.
TGTGCCAGCAGCCAAGATATAGGGGAAGCTCAGCCCCAGCATTTT
CASSQDIGEAQPQHF
>.|TRBJ2-5|TRBV28|.
TGTGCCAGCAGTCTCAGAAATCGAGAGACCCAGTACTTC
CASSLRNRETQYF
>.|TRBJ2-6|TRBV15|.
TGTGCCACCAGCAGAGGTCTCTCTGGGGCCAACGTCCTGACTTTC
CATSRGLSGANVLTF
>.|TRBJ1-5|TRBV12-5|.
TGTGCTAGTGATGGGGGGGCTCGGAATCAGCCCCAGCATTTT
CASDGGARNQPQHF
>.|TRBJ1-3|TRBV19|TRBD1
TGTGCCAGTAGTATTTCTGGGACAGGGGCGTTTGGCTCTGGAAACACCATATATTTT
CASSISGTGAFGSGNTIYF
>once|TRBJ2-1|TRBV27|TRBD2
TGTGCCAGCAGAGTAGCGGGAGACCTCTACAATGAGCAGTTCTTC
CASRVAGDLYNEQFF
>.|TRBJ1-5|TRBV19|.
TGTGCCAGTAGTATAGATTCTCGCAGAGGTCAGCCCCAGCATTTT
CASSIDSRRGQPQHF
>.|TRBJ2-3|TRBV24-1|TRBD2
TGTGCCACCAGTGATGAAAGGACTAGCGGGATGGGTTACACGCAGTATTTT
CATSDERTSGMGYTQYF
>.|TRBJ2-1|TRBV3-1/TRBV3-2|TRBD2
TGTGCCAGCAGCCCAGGCGGGAGGGGAGGCAATGAGCAGTTCTTC
CASSPGGRGGNEQFF
>.|TRBJ2-7|TRBV11-2|.
TGTGCCAGCAGCTTAGGCGGGATGGGGTACGAGCAGTACTTC
CASSLGGMGYEQYF
>.|TRBJ2-7|TRBV24-1|TRBD1
TGTGCCACCAGTGACCAAGGATCCCGGGACAGGGCCTACGAGCAGTACTTC
CATSDQGSRDRAYEQYF
>.|TRBJ2-5|TRBV29-1|.
TGCAGCTCCCGGGACACCATGTACCAAGAGACCCAGTACTTC
CSSRDTMYQETQYF
>.|TRBJ2-2|TRBV27|TRBD2
TGTGCCAGCAGTATACTCGGGAGGGCCGCCGGGGAGCTGTTTTTT
CASSILGRAAGELFF